Presented here are 4 T cell receptor beta chains from one specimen sequenced in a study of shared clonotypes between healthy human individuals. Generated by immunoSEQ multiplex PCR, the TCRdb table keeps only in-frame clones and is missing some. The data show hundreds of thousands of clones, roughly 92% seen once. Naivety among CD8 cells was defined by CD45RO negativity and positive CCR7 selection, thereby excluding terminally differentiated effector memory CD45RA+ cells. The sample comprised naive CD8+ T cells sorted from blood. These TCRs come from a man in his thirties or forties in good health.

This sequence joins TRBV10-2 and TRBJ2-7; D is perhaps TRBD2 (6 bases). Looked up from germline, CDR1 is WSHSY and CDR2 is SAAADI. This CDR3 region has 15 residues. V gave up 8 bases and J gave up 5 bases, with 22 bases separating them. CDR3 protein: CASGLKTRRYDEQYF. The CDR3 coding sequence is TGCGCCAGCGGCTTAAAGACTAGGCGGTACGACGAGCAGTACTTC.

The rearrangement joins TRBV7-8 to TRBJ2-1, with 7 bases identical to TRBD2. The CDR3 sequence is 15 residues long. Germline trimming cut 4 bases from V and 1 base from J; bases unmatched to any gene: 4. Germline CDR1 is SGHVS and CDR2 is FQNEAQ. CDR3 sequence reads: CASSSLAGSYNEQFF. The CDR3 nucleotides are TGTGCCAGCAGCTCTTTAGCGGGTTCCTACAATGAGCAGTTCTTC.

CDR3 region: CSVLRDGDNEQFF. For the CDR3, the DNA is TGCAGCGTCCTAAGGGACGGCGACAATGAGCAGTTCTTC. This chain uses TRBV29-1 with TRBJ2-1, with D perhaps being TRBD1 or TRBD2 (5 bases each). The CDR3 runs to 13 residues. The germline V gene encodes CDR1 SQVTM and CDR2 ANQGSEA. V was pared by 6 bases and J by 5 bases, with 14 bases between.

The chain has TRBV25-1 and TRBJ1-2; D unresolved. The CDR3 is made up of 17 amino acids. Germline V gene sequence: CDR1 MGHDK, CDR2 SYGVNS. The germline V and J ends were trimmed by 5 bases and 3 bases, with 22 bases remaining between them. CDR3 in DNA: TGTGCCAGCAGTCAATCTATCCTTAGGGAATTGGACTATGGCTACACCTTC. It encodes CASSQSILRELDYGYTF.